The next 18 T cell receptor beta chains were all read from a single sample in a study of control samples from healthy donors and cancer patients (dated by TCRdb to about 2020). The library was obtained by the immunoSEQ multiplex PCR assay. Imported from immuneACCESS, the table was reduced by TCRdb to in-frame sequences with V and J called. These copies leave out some clones; in studies compared against another copy, an unresolved V gene accounts for under half, and the cause of the remainder is not known. In this sample the table shows about 150,000 clones, around nine tenths of which occur a single time. In total, the top ten clones hold approximately 1.7% of the sample. The source material was blood. These receptors were obtained from a man between 18 and 35 years old in good health.

This clone turned up a few times. The gene calls are TRBV9 and TRBJ1-2; D uncertain. V lost 0 bases to trimming and J lost 7 bases, with 13 bases between them. Germline V gene sequence: CDR1 SGDLS, CDR2 YYNGEE. The CDR3 has 14 residues. CDR3 sequence: CASSVERVVGGYTF. The CDR3 nucleotides are TGTGCCAGCAGCGTAGAGCGGGTCGTGGGTGGCTACACCTTC.

The rearrangement uses TRBV4-2 and TRBJ2-3; 9 bases line up with TRBD2. V dropped 4 bases and J dropped 2; count of bases not matched to a gene: 4. Germline V gene sequence: CDR1 LGHNA, CDR2 YNFKEQ. This CDR3 is built from 15 residues. CDR3 sequence reads: CASSPSGEVTDTQYF. CDR3 sequence (DNA): TGTGCCAGCAGCCCTAGCGGGGAGGTCACAGATACGCAGTATTTT.

V and J are TRBV27 and TRBJ1-5, with 7 nucleotides matching TRBD1. Germline trimming cut 7 bases from V and 7 bases from J; bases unmatched to any gene: 4. The CDR3 runs 12 residues. Germline CDR1 and CDR2: MNHEY and SMNVEV (reference sequence). For the CDR3, the DNA is TGTGCCAGCAAGGGGGCTGGGCAGCCCCAGCATTTT. Its protein product is CASKGAGQPQHF.

In nucleotides, the CDR3 is TGTGCCAGCAGCCCGACAGGAAAAAGAACCTACGAGCAGTACTTC. Translated, it gives CASSPTGKRTYEQYF. V is TRBV28 and J is TRBJ2-7; tentatively, D is TRBD1 (6 bases). The ends were cut back, 6 bases at V and 2 bases at J, with 17 bases in the middle. Germline V CDR1 and CDR2: MDHEN, SYDVKM. The CDR3 spans 15 residues. The full variable domain, with the rest looked up from reference TRBV28 and TRBJ2-7, is DVKVTQSSRYLVKRTGEKVFLECVQDMDHENMFWYRQDPGLGLRLIYFSYDVKMKEKGDIPEGYSVSREKKERFSLILESASTNQTSMYLCASSPTGKRTYEQYFGPGTRLTVT.

The chain combines TRBV24-1 with TRBJ2-5, with D possibly TRBD2 on 7 matching bases. CDR3 size: 18 residues. V was trimmed by 4 bases and J by 4 bases, leaving 24 bases between them. The germline V gene encodes CDR1 KGHDR and CDR2 SFDVKD. CDR3 sequence (DNA): TGTGCCACCAGTGACCGAACTAGGGGGGGCTTTTTCAGAGAGACCCAGTACTTC. Its translation is CATSDRTRGGFFRETQYF.

The chain carries TRBV19 and TRBJ2-7, with unresolved D. The CDR3 has 16 residues. V was shortened by 5 bases and J by 3 bases, with 20 bases between the two germline ends. Per germline, CDR1 LNHDA and CDR2 SQIVND (reference sequence). The CDR3 DNA is TGTGCCAGTAGTGGAAGGAGTCTCAGCCAAAGCTACGAGCAGTACTTC. Translated: CASSGRSLSQSYEQYF.

The rearrangement uses TRBV7-2 and TRBJ2-7; D is perhaps TRBD1 (6 bases). CDR1 SGHTA and CDR2 FQGNSA come from the germline V gene. V was clipped by 5 bases and J by 9 bases, with 17 bases between them. The CDR3 is made up of 13 amino acids. The CDR3 reads CASSPNRVTGQYF. CDR3 DNA: TGTGCCAGCAGCCCCAACAGGGTGACTGGGCAGTACTTC.

V is TRBV2 and J is TRBJ1-6; a possible D gene is TRBD1 (6 bases). Trimming took off 7 bases at V and 5 bases at J, with 12 bases between the two ends. In germline, CDR1 is SNHLY, CDR2 FYNNEI. This CDR3 has 14 amino acids. CDR3 DNA sequence: TGTGCCAGCAATGGGGGGCCGAATAATTCACCCCTCCACTTT. Protein sequence: CASNGGPNNSPLHF.

This rearrangement joins TRBV5-1 to TRBJ1-3; D is unclear. CDR1 SGHRS and CDR2 YFSETQ come from the germline V gene. V dropped 4 bases and J dropped 3 bases, with 11 bases sitting between them. This CDR3 is 14 amino acids long. CDR3 sequence reads: CASSPQEGGNTIYF. The CDR3 coding sequence is TGCGCCAGCAGCCCGCAGGAGGGTGGAAACACCATATATTTT.

This clone was detected only a few times. V gene TRBV9 combines with J gene TRBJ2-2, with D possibly being TRBD1 (6 bases). This CDR3 comprises 13 residues. Trimming removed 4 bases at V and 6 bases at J, with 10 bases between. Germline CDR1 SGDLS, CDR2 YYNGEE. Written as DNA, the CDR3 is TGTGCCAGCAGCCTACAGGGTCCCGGGGAGCTGTTTTTT. Encoded protein: CASSLQGPGELFF.

In this sample, this clone turned up once. The chain joins TRBV11-1 to TRBJ2-3, with 8 bases fitting TRBD2. V lost 10 bases to trimming and J lost 6 bases; unmatched junction nucleotides: 15. The CDR3 is made up of 15 amino acids. Germline V lookup: CDR1 SGHAT, CDR2 FQDESV (reference sequence). The CDR3 bases are TGTGCCACCACAGCGGGGGCGACGGACGGGGATACGCAGTATTTT. It yields the protein CATTAGATDGDTQYF.

The chain couples TRBV4-1 to TRBJ1-2; 8 bases match TRBD1. Trimming at V came to 2 bases and at J to 0 bases, leaving 8 bases not matched to a gene. The CDR3 has 17 residues. CDR1 MGHRA and CDR2 YSYEKL come from the germline V gene. The CDR3 loop reads CASSQRWGQVANYGYTF. CDR3 DNA sequence: TGCGCCAGCAGCCAAAGATGGGGACAGGTAGCTAACTATGGCTACACCTTC.

The chain has TRBV28 and TRBJ2-3, with 14 bases fitting TRBD2. The V segment lost 9 bases and the J segment 3 bases; nucleotides outside the gene matches: 5. The CDR3 spans 15 residues. The germline CDR1 and CDR2 sequences are MDHEN and SYDVKM. CDR3 bases: TGTGCCAGTCGACTAGCGGGGGGGCCGACAGATACGCAGTATTTT. Its protein is CASRLAGGPTDTQYF.

The rearrangement uses TRBV6-5 and TRBJ1-4; D possibly corresponds to TRBD1 (6 bases). Germline CDR1 MNHEY, CDR2 SVGAGI. The germline V and J ends were trimmed by 6 bases and 6 bases, with 14 bases remaining between them. The CDR3 consists of 14 residues. CDR3 residues: CASRRGGSDEKLFF. The DNA of the CDR3 is TGTGCCAGCAGAAGAGGGGGGTCGGATGAAAAACTGTTTTTT.

This chain links TRBV7-2 with TRBJ2-2, with D uncertain. Trimming removed 5 bases from V and 0 bases from J, with 10 bases in between. Germline lookup yields CDR1 SGHTA and CDR2 FQGNSA. The CDR3 has 15 residues. This chain's CDR3 is CASSPVVANTGELFF. Here the CDR3 DNA reads TGTGCCAGCAGCCCCGTGGTCGCGAACACCGGGGAGCTGTTTTTT.

This chain links TRBV7-9 with TRBJ2-7, with 7 bases lining up with TRBD1. Germline assignment: CDR1 SEHNR and CDR2 FQNEAQ (reference sequence). The V segment lost 4 bases and the J segment 5 bases; nucleotides outside the gene matches: 8. The CDR3 has 14 residues. This CDR3 is CASSSSYRGDEQYF. The CDR3 bases are TGTGCCAGCAGCTCGTCATACAGGGGCGACGAGCAGTACTTC.

The chain is built from TRBV5-1 and TRBJ2-3, with D maybe TRBD2 (7 bases). The CDR3 consists of 16 residues. The germline CDR1 and CDR2 sequences are SGHRS and YFSETQ. The V gene lost 2 bases and the J gene lost 10 bases, with 23 bases spanning the gap. The CDR3 protein is CASSFLRGAEGGAQYF. DNA for the CDR3: TGCGCCAGCAGCTTCCTCCGGGGGGCCGAGGGCGGGGCGCAGTATTTT.

This clone was recorded only once. V is TRBV10-1 and J is TRBJ1-5; 9 nucleotides line up with TRBD1. CDR1 is WNHNN, CDR2 SYGVQD, per germline (reference sequence). Germline trimming cut 5 bases from V and 2 bases from J; bases unmatched to any gene: 7. The CDR3 length is 16 residues. For the CDR3, the DNA is TGCGCCAGCAGTCTACAGGGGGCTAGTTGCAATCAGCCCCAGCATTTT. It specifies CASSLQGASCNQPQHF.